This paragraph covers one T cell receptor beta chain sequence. This CDR3 has 14 residues. V was cut by 2 bases and J by 2 bases, with 9 bases left in between. Germline V gene sequence: CDR1 SNHLY, CDR2 FYNNEI. This entry comes from a study of technical replicates of blood from a handful of donors. Method: immunoSEQ multiplex PCR; TCRdb's copy keeps in-frame clones and lacks some. The sample lists more than 55,000 clones, about 90% occurring once. The chain links TRBV2 to TRBJ2-5; D gene ambiguous. This clonotype was sampled from a human donor in good health. Sequences were obtained from T cells isolated from PBMCs. In DNA form, the CDR3 reads TGTGCCAGCAGTGAACTTTCCAGTCAAGAGACCCAGTACTTC. Translation: CASSELSSQETQYF.